Sequencing of this T cell receptor beta chain was carried out in a study of vaccination and CD4 T cells after COVID-19. Study-level information: Convalescent individuals exhibited SARS-CoV-2 positivity on nasal swab PCR, with nine mild and one severe presentation. With a range of 35 to 161, the median interval from diagnosis to drawing post-COVID samples was approximately 100 days.

Regarding treatment: approximately nine-day PBMC culture with coronavirus spike peptide pools or control peptides (ViraFEST assay). Trimming at V came to 6 bases and at J to 6 bases, leaving 2 bases not matched to a gene. This CDR3 region has 11 residues. Germline-derived CDR1 and CDR2 are MNHNS and SASEGT. Cultured CD4+ T-cell DNA underwent Oncomine TCR Beta short-read sequencing. Investigators obtained genomic DNA by extraction from cultured CD4+ T cells. A single record per CDR3 protein comes from TCRdb applying MiXCR to the PCR reads. The sample lists 15,000 or so distinct CDR3 sequences; about 34% were seen once. This clonotype was observed once. Its antigen remains unknown.

The V call is TRBV6-1, the J call TRBJ2-7; 7 bases fit TRBD1. The specimen was cultured CD4+ T cells from blood. The TCR originated in a human donor with COVID-19. The CDR3, as DNA: TGTGCCAGCAGCCCAGGGGGCGAGCAGTACTTC. Protein: CASSPGGEQYF.